A single sample is the source of the 28 T cell receptor beta chains below, sequenced in a study of T cell responses to AZD1222 COVID-19 vaccine. TCRdb keeps only in-frame clones here, not all; method: immunoSEQ multiplex PCR. The sample comprises some 120,000 clones, under 90% of which are singletons, and about 4.5% rests with the top ten. This specimen was peripheral blood, taken on day 0 of AZD1222 vaccination. The source of these receptors is an adult in good health.

J is TRBJ2-5 and V is TRBV28, with 8 bases matching TRBD1. The germline V gene encodes CDR1 MDHEN and CDR2 SYDVKM. Germline trimming cut 8 bases from V and 4 bases from J; bases unmatched to any gene: 6. The CDR3 is 13 residues long. CDR3 in DNA: TGTGCCAGCGGTTCGCAGGGGGCAGAGACCCAGTACTTC. As protein: CASGSQGAETQYF.

The chain links TRBV24-1 to TRBJ2-3; 8 nucleotides align to TRBD2. V shed 7 bases, J shed 5 bases, and the junction held 7 bases outside the gene matches. The CDR3 consists of 14 residues. Germline CDR1 is KGHDR and CDR2 is SFDVKD. CDR3 in DNA: TGTGCCACCAGCCCAGCGGGGGCGGGAGATACGCAGTATTTT. Translated: CATSPAGAGDTQYF.

The V and J genes are TRBV6-5 and TRBJ1-2, with TRBD1 identical over 7 bases. Germline trimming cut 2 bases from V and 0 bases from J; bases unmatched to any gene: 3. The CDR3 extends over 15 amino acids. Germline CDR1 MNHEY, CDR2 SVGAGI. CDR3 residues: CASSYAQGANYGYTF. The CDR3 nucleotides are TGTGCCAGCAGTTACGCGCAGGGGGCTAACTATGGCTACACCTTC.

The rearrangement links TRBV11-3 to TRBJ2-2; D is unclear. The CDR3 has 12 amino acids. Germline assignment: CDR1 SGHNT and CDR2 YENEEA. The ends were cut back, 1 base at V and 7 bases at J, with 4 bases in the middle. The CDR3 DNA sequence: TGTGCCAGCAGCTTAGCTGGCGGGGAGCTGTTTTTT. Translated: CASSLAGGELFF.

This clone appeared once. The chain is built from TRBV28 and TRBJ1-5, with D perhaps TRBD1 (5 bases). The CDR3 is 14 amino acids. Looked up from germline, CDR1 is MDHEN and CDR2 is SYDVKM. V lost 8 bases to trimming and J lost 2 bases, with 13 bases between them. CDR3 sequence (DNA): TGTGCCAGCGTAGGGGATAGGCGCAATCAGCCCCAGCATTTT. Amino acid sequence: CASVGDRRNQPQHF.

The chain uses TRBV12-1 and TRBJ1-2; TRBD1 reflects the table's D call only, with no check against the DNA. TRBV12-1 corresponds to a pseudogene. There are 17 residues in the CDR3. The CDR3 region has the DNA TGTGCCAGCAGCTTTGCTCAGGACAGGGTTGTCCCATATGGCTACACCTTC. Translated: CASSFAQDRVVPYGYTF.

V gene TRBV7-9 combines with J gene TRBJ2-7; D is ambiguous. The CDR3 length is 12 residues. In germline, CDR1 is SEHNR, CDR2 FQNEAQ (reference sequence). V was clipped by 5 bases and J by 3 bases, with 8 bases between them. The CDR3 DNA sequence: TGTGCCAGCAGCGTGGAAGGCTACGAGCAGTACTTC. Translation: CASSVEGYEQYF.

This chain connects TRBV9 to TRBJ2-5; TRBD1 matches 7 bases. Trimming at V came to 1 base and at J to 0 bases, leaving 6 bases not matched to a gene. Per germline, CDR1 SGDLS and CDR2 YYNGEE. The CDR3 spans 16 residues. The CDR3 loop reads CASSVRDSQNQETQYF. In DNA form, the CDR3 reads TGTGCCAGCAGCGTAAGGGACAGCCAAAACCAAGAGACCCAGTACTTC. Filled out from reference TRBV9 and TRBJ2-5, the complete variable domain reads DSGVTQTPKHLITATGQRVTLRCSPRSGDLSVYWYQQSLDQGLQFLIQYYNGEERAKGNILERFSAQQFPDLHSELNLSSLELGDSALYFCASSVRDSQNQETQYFGPGTRLLVL.

The CDR3 loop reads CATSRRTSGTYEQFF. In DNA, the CDR3 is TGTGCCACCAGCAGACGGACTAGCGGGACCTATGAGCAGTTCTTC. The chain is built from TRBV15 and TRBJ2-1; TRBD2 matches at 12 bases. From germline, CDR1 is LNHNV and CDR2 YYDKDF (reference sequence). J lost 8 bases, V lost 2 bases, and 4 bases had no gene match. There are 15 residues in the CDR3.

The J gene is TRBJ2-7, the V gene TRBV5-4; D remains unclear. Trimming stripped 4 bases from V and 5 bases from J, with 10 bases between. The CDR3 spans 12 residues. The germline CDR1 and CDR2 sequences are SGHNT and YYREEE (reference sequence). The CDR3 sequence: CASSTATHEQYF. The CDR3 DNA is TGTGCCAGCAGCACGGCGACCCACGAGCAGTACTTC.

The gene calls are TRBV27 and TRBJ2-7; D is uncertain. V gave up 1 base and J gave up 2 bases, with 6 bases separating them. Germline CDR1 MNHEY, CDR2 SMNVEV (reference sequence). The CDR3 covers 13 residues. The CDR3 coding sequence is TGTGCCAGCAGTTTATTTGCCGCCTACGAGCAGTACTTC. Its translation: CASSLFAAYEQYF.

The J gene is TRBJ2-7, the V gene TRBV12-3 or TRBV12-4; D unclear. The CDR3 spans 12 residues. The V end was cut by 4 bases, the J end by 2 bases, with 6 bases between. Here the CDR3 reads CASSSSPYEQYF. Written as DNA, the CDR3 is TGTGCCAGCAGTTCATCACCCTACGAGCAGTACTTC.

The chain employs TRBV2 and TRBJ1-5; a possible D gene is TRBD1 (5 bases). The V and J ends lost 7 bases and 4 bases respectively, with 14 bases between them. Per the germline V gene, CDR1 is SNHLY and CDR2 is FYNNEI. This CDR3 has 14 residues. The CDR3 region has the DNA TGTGCCAGCACCCCCCGGCAGGGTAATCAGCCCCAGCATTTT. This gives the protein CASTPRQGNQPQHF.

The rearrangement joins TRBV19 to TRBJ1-1, with D possibly TRBD1 on 5 matching bases. CDR1 LNHDA and CDR2 SQIVND come from the germline V gene (reference sequence). Trimming removed 4 bases at V and 7 bases at J, with 13 bases between. The CDR3 length is 13 residues. This chain's CDR3 is CASSTTGRSEAFF. CDR3 in DNA: TGTGCCAGTAGTACTACAGGACGAAGTGAAGCTTTCTTT.

This clone was counted a single time. This sequence joins TRBV28 and TRBJ1-5; perhaps TRBD1 as D (5 bases). Trimming cost V 7 bases and J 1 base, with 14 bases left between them. This CDR3 contains 15 residues. CDR1 MDHEN and CDR2 SYDVKM come from the germline V gene. CDR3 region: CASIPPGLSNQPQHF. CDR3 DNA: TGTGCCAGCATTCCCCCGGGACTGAGCAATCAGCCCCAGCATTTT.

The genes are TRBV29-1 and TRBJ2-3; no clear D. The CDR3 spans 12 residues. The germline V gene encodes CDR1 SQVTM and CDR2 ANQGSEA. The V gene lost 2 bases and the J gene lost 0 bases, with 3 bases spanning the gap. CDR3 sequence: CSVESSTDTQYF. In DNA form, the CDR3 reads TGCAGCGTTGAAAGTAGCACAGATACGCAGTATTTT.

V usage is TRBV6-6 and J usage is TRBJ2-3; TRBD2 agrees at 8 bases. V trimming: 0 bases; J trimming: 2 bases; junction bases outside the gene matches: 4. Germline assignment: CDR1 MNHNY and CDR2 SVGAGI (reference sequence). The CDR3 is 16 residues long. CDR3 sequence: CASSYSSGRNTDTQYF. CDR3 sequence (DNA): TGTGCCAGCAGTTACTCCAGCGGGAGAAACACAGATACGCAGTATTTT.

The chain recombines TRBV7-9 with TRBJ1-6, with D possibly matching TRBD1 (5 bases). The V end was cut by 5 bases, the J end by 7 bases, with 12 bases between. The germline V gene encodes CDR1 SEHNR and CDR2 FQNEAQ (reference sequence). There are 14 residues in the CDR3. Here the CDR3 reads CASSDSWENSPLHF. CDR3 DNA: TGTGCCAGCAGCGACAGCTGGGAAAATTCACCCCTCCACTTT.

The CDR3 spells CASSEPLSSGAIDTQYF. The CDR3 DNA reads as TGCGCCAGCAGTGAGCCGTTGTCTAGCGGGGCGATAGATACGCAGTATTTT. This chain connects TRBV10-1 to TRBJ2-3; 9 bases map to TRBD2. Per the germline V gene, CDR1 is WNHNN and CDR2 is SYGVQD (reference sequence). The trim removed 2 bases at V and 5 bases at J, leaving 11 bases unmatched. The CDR3 extends over 17 amino acids.

This clone was seen only a few times. V usage is TRBV2 and J usage is TRBJ1-3, with TRBD1 matching over 7 bases. This CDR3 is built from 16 residues. The V segment lost 8 bases and the J segment 4 bases; nucleotides outside the gene matches: 14. Germline CDR1 reads SNHLY; CDR2 reads FYNNEI. In DNA, the CDR3 is TGTGCCAGCGGGGGGTTCCTACAGGGGAGAGGAAACACCATATATTTT. This gives the protein CASGGFLQGRGNTIYF.

V is TRBV19 and J is TRBJ1-4; possibly TRBD1 for D (5 bases). The CDR3 extends over 12 amino acids. V lost 10 bases and J lost 7, with 13 bases in between. Germline loops: CDR1 LNHDA, CDR2 SQIVND (reference sequence). CDR3 in DNA: TGTGCCACCAGGGATTTGAGTGAAAAACTGTTTTTT. Its protein is CATRDLSEKLFF.

The V gene is TRBV30, the J gene TRBJ1-6; D not resolved. The CDR3 is 14 residues long. Germline V gene sequence: CDR1 GTSNPN, CDR2 SVGIG (reference sequence). V lost 4 bases to trimming and J lost 0 bases, with 7 bases between them. In nucleotides, the CDR3 is TGTGCCTGGATGCCGAGCTCCTATAATTCACCCCTCCACTTT. Translation: CAWMPSSYNSPLHF.

The count of this clone is one. V usage is TRBV20-1 and J usage is TRBJ1-1, with 7 positions matching TRBD1. The germline CDR1 and CDR2 sequences are DFQATT and SNEGSKA (reference sequence). Losses at the gene ends were 3 bases for V and 5 bases for J; bases not matched to a gene: 12. CDR3 length: 15 amino acids. The chain's CDR3 is CSASFATGRLTEAFF. The CDR3 nucleotides read TGCAGTGCTAGTTTCGCGACAGGGAGATTGACTGAAGCTTTCTTT.

The V call is TRBV24-1, the J call TRBJ2-3; D not certain. The germline gives CDR1 KGHDR, CDR2 SFDVKD. This CDR3 contains 13 residues. Trimming removed 1 base at V and 3 bases at J, with 4 bases between. The CDR3 DNA reads TGTGCCACCAGTGATTTTTTGACAGATACGCAGTATTTT. Amino acid sequence: CATSDFLTDTQYF.

This clone is a singleton in its sample. This chain connects TRBV6-1 to TRBJ1-5; 8 bases agree with TRBD1. Germline V gene data show CDR1 as MNHNS and CDR2 as SASEGT. Trimming cost V 0 bases and J 3 bases; bases outside gene matches: 7. The CDR3 covers 17 residues. The CDR3 DNA is TGTGCCAGCAGTGAAGCCTGGGACAGGCGATTCAATCAGCCCCAGCATTTT. Protein sequence: CASSEAWDRRFNQPQHF.

This clone was seen a handful of times. This chain links TRBV19 with TRBJ2-7, with TRBD2 matching over 8 bases. CDR3 length equals 16 residues. After removal of 3 bases from V and 6 bases from J, the junction contained 13 bases not matched to a gene. The germline CDR1 and CDR2 sequences are LNHDA and SQIVND (reference sequence). Written as DNA, the CDR3 is TGTGCCAGTAGTATGGGGTCGATGGCGGGAGGATCCGAGCAGTACTTC. Amino acids: CASSMGSMAGGSEQYF.

The DNA of the CDR3 is TGTGCCAGCAGCTTAGAGGGACAGAGCTCCTACAATGAGCAGTTCTTC. Its translation: CASSLEGQSSYNEQFF. The chain joins TRBV11-2 to TRBJ2-1; 7 bases fit TRBD1. The CDR3 loop spans 16 amino acids. V shed 0 bases and J 0 bases; nucleotides not matched to a gene: 2. The germline V gene has CDR1 SGHAT and CDR2 FQNNGV.

The chain is built from TRBV5-1 and TRBJ2-3; D uncertain. Trimming cost V 0 bases and J 8 bases, with 10 bases left between them. The CDR3 totals 13 residues. Germline lookup yields CDR1 SGHRS and CDR2 YFSETQ. The CDR3 is CASSLAAQITQYF. The CDR3 DNA is TGCGCCAGCAGCTTGGCGGCTCAGATTACGCAGTATTTT.